One sample yielded the 22 T cell receptor beta chains listed below, sequenced in a study of cytomegalovirus exposure and HLA in healthy donors. Primers: 60 Vbeta forward and 13 Jbeta reverse. Assay used: immunoSEQ multiplex PCR; TCRdb lists only in-frame clones, some missing. Of more than 95,000 clones listed, 60% to 80% are singletons. Input material: PBMCs. The source is a man between 50 and 59 years old in good health and CMV-seropositive.

The chain carries TRBV5-1 and TRBJ1-1; D is uncertain. Trimming left V 2 bases short and J 1 base short, with 6 bases between. Germline V lookup: CDR1 SGHRS, CDR2 YFSETQ. CDR3 length: 13 residues. CDR3 in DNA: TGCGCCAGCAGCTTACGACAGAACACTGAAGCTTTCTTT. It yields the protein CASSLRQNTEAFF.

This clone came up once. The CDR3 DNA sequence: TGTGCCAGCAGCGATGGGGGGTCAGGGAGCAGCGAGCAGTACTTC. Encoded protein: CASSDGGSGSSEQYF. The genes are TRBV13 and TRBJ2-7; the D gene is possibly TRBD2 (6 bases). CDR1 PRHDT and CDR2 FYEKMQ come from the germline V gene (reference sequence). CDR3 length equals 15 residues. V lost 5 bases to trimming and J lost 6 bases, with 20 bases between them.

The chain has TRBV4-3 and TRBJ1-1; D remains unclear. Germline lookup yields CDR1 LGHNA and CDR2 YSLEER. The ends were cut back, 0 bases at V and 3 bases at J, with 8 bases in the middle. The CDR3 extends over 14 amino acids. CDR3: CASSQDPGYTEAFF. CDR3 nucleotides: TGCGCCAGCAGCCAAGATCCGGGGTACACTGAAGCTTTCTTT.

The V call is TRBV2, the J call TRBJ2-1, with D possibly TRBD2 on 6 matching bases. Germline CDR1 and CDR2: SNHLY and FYNNEI. Trimming removed 10 bases at V and 0 bases at J, with 16 bases between. The CDR3 runs to 15 residues. The CDR3 region is CANGFGGSSYNEQFF. DNA for the CDR3: TGTGCCAACGGCTTTGGGGGGAGCTCCTACAATGAGCAGTTCTTC.

CDR3 region: CASSFYRGGYEQYF. The CDR3 region has the DNA TGTGCCAGCAGCTTTTATAGGGGGGGCTACGAGCAGTACTTC. The V and J genes are TRBV5-5 and TRBJ2-7; TRBD2 is a possible D gene (7 bases). CDR1 is SGHKS, CDR2 YYEKEE, per germline (reference sequence). V was trimmed by 2 bases and J by 3 bases, leaving 12 bases between them. This CDR3 has 14 residues.

The rearrangement links TRBV6-5 to TRBJ2-2, with a possible D match to TRBD1 (6 bases). The CDR3 runs 15 residues. V lost 4 bases, J lost 1 base, and 10 bases lay in between. The V gene's germline CDR1 is MNHEY and CDR2 SVGAGI. The CDR3 protein is CASSLRGGNTGELFF. CDR3 nucleotides: TGTGCCAGCAGTTTAAGAGGGGGGAACACCGGGGAGCTGTTTTTT.

The chain joins TRBV4-3 to TRBJ2-7, with D possibly being TRBD2 (5 bases). V lost 0 bases and J lost 4, with 13 bases in between. The CDR3 covers 15 residues. Germline V gene data show CDR1 as LGHNA and CDR2 as YSLEER. The CDR3: CASSQDPGVFYEQYF. The CDR3, as DNA: TGCGCCAGCAGCCAAGACCCCGGGGTATTTTACGAGCAGTACTTC.

V usage is TRBV7-9 and J usage is TRBJ2-1; possibly TRBD2 for D (6 bases). V was trimmed by 5 bases and J by 0 bases, leaving 14 bases between them. The CDR3 spans 16 residues. Germline V gene lookup returns CDR1 SEHNR and CDR2 FQNEAQ (reference sequence). The CDR3 region has the DNA TGTGCCAGCAGCACCGGGAGTGGAGTCTCCTACAATGAGCAGTTCTTC. It is translated as CASSTGSGVSYNEQFF. The whole variable domain, remainder taken from reference TRBV7-9 and TRBJ2-1, is DTGVSQNPRHKITKRGQNVTFRCDPISEHNRLYWYRQTLGQGPEFLTYFQNEAQLEKSRLLSDRFSAERPKGSFSTLEIQRTEQGDSAMYLCASSTGSGVSYNEQFFGPGTRLTVL.

Comments on this clone: At the DNA level, this CDR3 is encoded by other sequences in the same sample as well. This chain links TRBV29-1 with TRBJ2-5; maybe TRBD2 (6 bases). CDR3 length: 13 amino acids. Germline loops: CDR1 SQVTM, CDR2 ANQGSEA. V lost 6 bases, J lost 5 bases, and 16 bases lay in between. The CDR3 spells CSVVSGSPETQYF. CDR3 sequence (DNA): TGCAGCGTCGTTAGCGGATCTCCGGAGACCCAGTACTTC.

This rearrangement joins TRBV28 to TRBJ2-6; D not resolved. CDR3 length: 16 residues. From germline, CDR1 is MDHEN and CDR2 SYDVKM. The V gene lost 3 bases and the J gene lost 0 bases, with 9 bases spanning the gap. CDR3 loop: CASSLYANSGANVLTF. The CDR3 DNA reads TGTGCCAGCAGTTTGTACGCTAACTCTGGGGCCAACGTCCTGACTTTC.

The chain links TRBV7-9 to TRBJ2-7; D gene ambiguous. Germline lookup yields CDR1 SEHNR and CDR2 FQNEAQ (reference sequence). V lost 5 bases and J 5 bases, leaving 13 bases between the germline ends. There are 13 residues in the CDR3. The CDR3 nucleotides read TGTGCCAGCAGCCCGGCGGCAATCCACGAGCAGTACTTC. This codes for CASSPAAIHEQYF. Looking up the rest from reference TRBV7-9 and TRBJ2-7 gives the full variable domain: DTGVSQNPRHKITKRGQNVTFRCDPISEHNRLYWYRQTLGQGPEFLTYFQNEAQLEKSRLLSDRFSAERPKGSFSTLEIQRTEQGDSAMYLCASSPAAIHEQYFGPGTRLTVT.

CDR3: CASSQRNRGLQYEQYF. The CDR3 nucleotides are TGCGCCAGCAGCCAGAGAAACAGGGGGCTCCAGTACGAGCAGTACTTC. The rearrangement links TRBV4-1 to TRBJ2-7; TRBD1 agrees at 9 bases. Germline CDR1 reads MGHRA; CDR2 reads YSYEKL. The ends lost 3 bases at V and 4 bases at J; junction bases unmatched: 10. This CDR3 is 16 amino acids long.

Details on this clone: Sequence at one end of the junction differs from germline and may be a read error. V is TRBV5-1 and J is TRBJ1-6; 7 positions agree with TRBD1. This CDR3 is built from 16 residues. Looked up from germline, CDR1 is SGHRS and CDR2 is YFSETQ. CDR3 residues: CASSLQGSSHNSPLHF. CDR3 nucleotide sequence: TGCGCCAGCAGCCTACAGGGGAGCTCCCATAATTCACCCCTCCACTTT.

The chain carries TRBV21-1 and TRBJ2-7; the table gives TRBD2 as D, unverified against the DNA. TRBV21-1 is a known pseudogene. This CDR3 is built from 15 residues. Here the CDR3 reads CASSRWGGLSYEQYF. CDR3 nucleotides: TGTGCCAGCAGCCGATGGGGGGGACTCTCCTACGAGCAGTACTTC.

The rearrangement links TRBV5-1 to TRBJ2-1; D possibly corresponds to TRBD1 (6 bases). Trimming removed 7 bases at V and 8 bases at J, with 22 bases between. The CDR3 has 15 residues. The germline CDR1 and CDR2 sequences are SGHRS and YFSETQ. The CDR3 is CASARPGAAVDEQFF. The CDR3 DNA reads as TGCGCCAGCGCCAGACCAGGGGCTGCGGTTGATGAGCAGTTCTTC.

CDR3 DNA: TGTGCCAGCAGAGGGGGGGCTAGCTCACCCCTCCACTTT. Amino acid sequence: CASRGGASSPLHF. The genes are TRBV6-6 and TRBJ1-6, with D possibly TRBD1 on 6 matching bases. Trimming stripped 6 bases from V and 10 bases from J, with 13 bases between. The CDR3 runs 13 residues. Germline CDR1 and CDR2: MNHNY and SVGAGI (reference sequence).

The chain links TRBV19 to TRBJ2-3; 7 bases fit TRBD2. The V gene end was trimmed by 3 bases and the J gene end by 6 bases; junction bases not matched to a gene: 9. Per the germline V gene, CDR1 is LNHDA and CDR2 is SQIVND (reference sequence). This CDR3 has 15 amino acids. This chain's CDR3 is CASSMASGSTDTQYF. CDR3 in DNA: TGTGCCAGTAGTATGGCTAGCGGATCTACGGATACGCAGTATTTT.

The chain recombines TRBV10-1 with TRBJ2-2; TRBD2 agrees at 7 bases. The CDR3 loop spans 14 amino acids. Germline CDR1 reads WNHNN; CDR2 reads SYGVQD (reference sequence). Unmatched junction bases numbered 6, after V lost 5 bases and J lost 6 bases. Here the CDR3 reads CASSWGGSPGELFF. The DNA of the CDR3 is TGCGCCAGCAGTTGGGGCGGGAGCCCCGGGGAGCTGTTTTTT.

This chain connects TRBV6-5 to TRBJ1-1; possible D gene TRBD1, 5 bases. Trimming cost V 8 bases and J 5 bases, with 15 bases left between them. This CDR3 is built from 13 residues. Germline V gives CDR1 MNHEY, CDR2 SVGAGI. CDR3 bases: TGTGCCAGCGGTACGGGGGTCGGAACTGAAGCTTTCTTT. This encodes CASGTGVGTEAFF.

This clone came up a few times. The chain uses TRBV18 and TRBJ1-4, with D hard to call. This CDR3 is built from 16 residues. Per the germline V gene, CDR1 is KGHSH and CDR2 is LQKENI. V was shortened by 4 bases and J by 7 bases, with 19 bases between the two germline ends. The CDR3 here is CASSLGSGSLSEKLFF. CDR3 DNA: TGTGCCAGCTCACTTGGGTCGGGGAGCCTCAGTGAAAAACTGTTTTTT.

The rearrangement uses TRBV19 and TRBJ2-1; 9 positions match TRBD1. V trimming: 5 bases; J trimming: 8 bases; junction bases outside the gene matches: 10. Germline values: CDR1 LNHDA, CDR2 SQIVND (reference sequence). This CDR3 has 15 residues. The CDR3 reads CASSLSGTGFYEQFF. In DNA form, the CDR3 reads TGTGCCAGTAGTCTCTCCGGGACAGGGTTCTATGAGCAGTTCTTC.

This chain joins TRBV10-1 and TRBJ2-5; D may be TRBD1 (6 bases). The V and J ends lost 4 bases and 1 base respectively, with 13 bases between them. The CDR3 is 15 residues long. Germline CDR1 is WNHNN and CDR2 is SYGVQD (reference sequence). CDR3 amino acids: CASSVDSRGQETQYF. In DNA, the CDR3 is TGCGCCAGCAGTGTGGACAGCAGGGGCCAAGAGACCCAGTACTTC.